The clone carrying this T cell receptor beta chain occurred many times. The data originate from a study of CDR3 diversity in severe acne. Using its own MiXCR run on the PCR reads, TCRdb lists one record per CDR3 protein. The data show 89,000 or so distinct CDR3 sequences, 45% to 50% seen once. The V end was cut by 7 bases, the J end by 4 bases, with 10 bases between. This CDR3 region has 13 residues. Sequenced input: blood. The V gene is TRBV12-3 or TRBV12-4, the J gene TRBJ2-2; no clear D gene. This clonotype was obtained from a male donor in good health, serving as a control. In nucleotides, the CDR3 is TGTGCCAGCACCTGGGCGTCCACCGGGGAGCTGTTTTTT. It codes for CASTWASTGELFF.